Shown below are 8 T cell receptor beta chains from a single sample sequenced in a study of radiotherapy plus CTLA-4 blockade in lung cancer. Sequenced by immunoSEQ multiplex PCR; TCRdb stores in-frame clones only, minus some. In the table there are about 45,000 clones, less than 85% of which are singletons. Sequenced material: peripheral blood, taken from a patient treated with radiotherapy plus ipilimumab. These TCRs come from a human donor with non-small cell lung cancer who had stable disease on radiotherapy plus ipilimumab.

This chain connects TRBV28 to TRBJ1-6; the D gene is possibly TRBD1 (5 bases). Deletions cut 3 bases from V and 4 bases from J, with 10 bases between. The V gene's germline CDR1 is MDHEN and CDR2 SYDVKM. The CDR3 consists of 15 residues. The CDR3 spells CASSFKGRYNSPLHF. The CDR3 coding sequence is TGTGCCAGCAGTTTCAAGGGGCGGTATAATTCACCCCTCCACTTT.

The V call is TRBV7-6, the J call TRBJ2-2; the match to TRBD2 covers 11 bases. The germline CDR1 and CDR2 sequences are SGHVS and FNYEAQ. V lost 2 bases to trimming and J lost 5 bases; unmatched junction nucleotides: 7. The CDR3 is 17 amino acids. The CDR3 DNA follows: TGTGCCAGCAGCTTAACCCGGACTAGCGGGTCGACCGGGGAGCTGTTTTTT. Amino acid sequence: CASSLTRTSGSTGELFF.

DNA of the CDR3: TGTGCCAGCAGCTCGACATACCCGACAGGGGGAGGTGGCTACACCTTC. Its protein product is CASSSTYPTGGGGYTF. The chain uses TRBV7-6 and TRBJ1-2; the match to TRBD1 covers 9 bases. Germline V lookup: CDR1 SGHVS, CDR2 FNYEAQ. This CDR3 comprises 16 residues. V was clipped by 4 bases and J by 7 bases; unmatched bases: 13. Full variable domain (missing parts from reference TRBV7-6 and TRBJ1-2): GAGVSQSPRYKVTKRGQDVALRCDPISGHVSLYWYRQALGQGPEFLTYFNYEAQQDKSGLPNDRFSAERPEGSISTLTIQRTEQRDSAMYRCASSSTYPTGGGGYTFGSGTRLTVV.

A few counts support this clone. V usage is TRBV7-7 and J usage is TRBJ2-5; 9 bases map to TRBD2. V dropped 3 bases and J dropped 0; count of bases not matched to a gene: 5. The germline V gene has CDR1 SSHAT and CDR2 FNYEAQ (reference sequence). The CDR3 runs to 16 residues. CDR3 residues: CASSLDSGGNQETQYF. CDR3 nucleotides: TGTGCCAGCAGCTTGGATAGCGGGGGCAACCAAGAGACCCAGTACTTC.

The chain recombines TRBV20-1 with TRBJ2-3; D ambiguous. CDR3 size: 10 residues. V lost 5 bases and J 3 bases, leaving 3 bases between the germline ends. Germline V gene sequence: CDR1 DFQATT, CDR2 SNEGSKA (reference sequence). In nucleotides, the CDR3 is TGCAGTGCTCAAACAGATACGCAGTATTTT. Translation: CSAQTDTQYF.

Details on this clone: This specimen includes other DNA sequences encoding the same CDR3. The V call is TRBV30, the J call TRBJ2-7, with D uncertain. CDR3 size: 12 residues. The V gene's germline CDR1 is GTSNPN and CDR2 SVGIG (reference sequence). Trimming stripped 0 bases from V and 3 bases from J, with 6 bases between. The CDR3 region is CAWSVSGYEQYF. The CDR3 DNA follows: TGTGCCTGGAGTGTATCCGGCTACGAGCAGTACTTC.

This clone is labeled as large (0.1 to 1%). This chain joins TRBV10-3 and TRBJ1-2, with D uncertain. There are 11 residues in the CDR3. Germline loops: CDR1 ENHRY, CDR2 SYGVKD. Between the trimmed V and J ends, which lost 7 bases and 3 bases, there was a span of 6 bases. The CDR3 coding sequence is TGTGCCATCATGCACGACTATGGCTACACCTTC. This translates into CAIMHDYGYTF.

This chain links TRBV18 with TRBJ1-4; D may be TRBD1 (6 bases). Per the germline V gene, CDR1 is KGHSH and CDR2 is LQKENI. CDR3 length equals 15 residues. Trimming removed 3 bases at V and 5 bases at J, with 13 bases between. For the CDR3, the DNA is TGTGCCAGCTCACCCGGACAGCCAGAAAATGAAAAACTGTTTTTT. Translating it yields CASSPGQPENEKLFF.